This section outlines one TCR beta chain sequence together with its context. This sample is part of a study of blood T cell repertoires in COVID-19. Produced via immunoSEQ multiplex PCR; TCRdb's table is partial and in-frame only. The sample shows about 110,000 clones, 85% of them seen only once. This CDR3 contains 15 residues. Germline values: CDR1 MDHEN, CDR2 SYDVKM. Trimming shortened V by 2 bases and J by 0 bases, and 7 bases separated the two germline ends. The receptor was derived from a man in his forties with acute or convalescent COVID-19. Sequenced: peripheral blood. This chain links TRBV28 with TRBJ1-4; D gene unclear. CDR3 DNA: TGTGCCAGCAGTTTACTCGGGGCAACTAATGAAAAACTGTTTTTT. This translates into CASSLLGATNEKLFF. The complete variable domain, with remaining parts taken from reference TRBV28 and TRBJ1-4, reads DVKVTQSSRYLVKRTGEKVFLECVQDMDHENMFWYRQDPGLGLRLIYFSYDVKMKEKGDIPEGYSVSREKKERFSLILESASTNQTSMYLCASSLLGATNEKLFFGSGTQLSVL.